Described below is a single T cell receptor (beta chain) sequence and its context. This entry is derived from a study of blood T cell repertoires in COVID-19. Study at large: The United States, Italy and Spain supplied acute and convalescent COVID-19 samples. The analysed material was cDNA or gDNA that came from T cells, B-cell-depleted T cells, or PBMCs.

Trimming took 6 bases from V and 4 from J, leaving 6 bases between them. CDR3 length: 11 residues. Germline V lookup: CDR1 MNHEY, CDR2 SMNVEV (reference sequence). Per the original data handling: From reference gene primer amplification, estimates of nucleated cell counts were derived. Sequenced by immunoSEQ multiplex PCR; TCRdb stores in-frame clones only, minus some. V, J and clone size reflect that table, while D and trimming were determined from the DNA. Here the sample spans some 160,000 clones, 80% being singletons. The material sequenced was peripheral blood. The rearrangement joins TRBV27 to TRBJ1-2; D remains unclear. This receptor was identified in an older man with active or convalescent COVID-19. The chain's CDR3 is CASSTGYGYTF. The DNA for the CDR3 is TGTGCCAGCAGCACCGGCTATGGCTACACCTTC.